The clone carrying this T cell receptor beta chain showed up just a few times. Antigen: not known. V lost 0 bases, J lost 5 bases, and 17 bases lay in between. There are 17 residues in the CDR3. Per germline, CDR1 MNHEY and CDR2 SVGEGT. A second PCR, run for about 7 to 11 cycles, used a sample-barcoded 5' primer plus a J-beta primer mix. One entry per CDR3 protein, called by TCRdb with MiXCR from the 5' RACE reads. The repertoire has approximately 1.5 million distinct CDR3 sequences, roughly 32% of them found once; the top ten carry 11%. The record originates from a study of blood T cells in healthy people across ages. There were healthy Caucasian individuals from Russia, aged roughly 6 to 100, serving as donors. Isolating PBMCs gave at least 6.5 million of these cells per sample. Study-wide points: Relative to aged donors, long-lived donors carried more naive CD4+ cells and displayed higher diversity. A strong correlation between TCR beta diversity and naive T cell percentage was seen.

The specimen was blood. The rearrangement links TRBV6-2 or TRBV6-3 to TRBJ2-1; D is possibly TRBD1 or TRBD2 (6 bases each). The sequence derives from a woman in her 30s in good health. The CDR3 here is CASSYSIGGGRDNEQFF. CDR3 DNA sequence: TGTGCCAGCAGTTACTCGATTGGTGGGGGGCGCGACAATGAGCAGTTCTTC.